Each of the 14 T cell receptor beta chains below was sequenced from the same sample in a study of T-cell reconstitution after alpha-beta-depleted transplantation in children. Preparing the TCRbeta library involved the use of unique molecular identifiers. Via MiXCR, TCRdb re-called the PCR reads, giving one row per CDR3 protein. The table records around 700,000 distinct CDR3 sequences, about 12% of them present only once. The sample consisted of PBMCs, taken before TCRalphabeta/CD19-depleted stem cell transplant. The receptors were gathered from a girl aged 2-10 years with congenital amegakaryocytic thrombocytopenia, due to receive a stem cell transplant.

This clonotype was observed a few times. The rearrangement links TRBV12-3 or TRBV12-4 to TRBJ2-1; 10 bases are a match to TRBD2. The CDR3 covers 14 residues. The ends lost 5 bases at V and 14 bases at J; junction bases unmatched: 12. The DNA of the CDR3 is TGTGCCAGCAGTCAGCGGGAGGGACAGGTAGGGGAGTTCTTC. Its translation: CASSQREGQVGEFF.

This clonotype was seen ten or more times. V gene TRBV24-1 combines with J gene TRBJ2-1, with 9 positions matching TRBD1. V dropped 0 bases and J dropped 1; count of bases not matched to a gene: 9. Germline V gives CDR1 KGHDR, CDR2 SFDVKD. CDR3 length equals 19 residues. The CDR3 region is CATSDLSGQGKGSYNEQFF. CDR3 bases: TGTGCCACCAGTGATTTGTCGGGACAGGGTAAAGGGTCCTACAATGAGCAGTTCTTC.

There are a few counts of this clonotype. This chain connects TRBV7-8 to TRBJ2-1, with 8 nucleotides matching TRBD2. The CDR3 runs to 18 residues. J gave up 1 base and V 3 bases, and 11 bases lay outside the gene matches. The germline V gene encodes CDR1 SGHVS and CDR2 FQNEAQ. The CDR3 DNA reads as TGTGCCAGCAGCTTTTACGGGAGGGCCCCGGGGTCCTACAATGAGCAGTTCTTC. Translating gives CASSFYGRAPGSYNEQFF.

In this sample, this clonotype turned up once. Being one base from a much bigger clone, this may be a read error. V usage is TRBV7-9 and J usage is TRBJ2-5; no firm D call. V dropped 4 bases and J dropped 8 bases, with 14 bases sitting between them. Germline V gives CDR1 SEHNR, CDR2 FQNEAQ (reference sequence). CDR3 length: 13 residues. The DNA for the CDR3 is TGTGCCAGCAGCTCCAGAAACCTTGACACCCAGTACTTC. As protein: CASSSRNLDTQYF.

The chain uses TRBV5-1 and TRBJ2-2, with TRBD1 as a possible D gene (6 bases). CDR1 is SGHRS, CDR2 YFSETQ, per germline. The length of the CDR3 is 14 residues. V shed 0 bases and J shed 6 bases, with 9 bases lying between them. The CDR3 loop is CASSLGPGAGELFF. Here the CDR3 DNA reads TGCGCCAGCAGCTTGGGCCCAGGGGCCGGGGAGCTGTTTTTT. Full variable domain (missing parts from reference TRBV5-1 and TRBJ2-2): KAGVTQTPRYLIKTRGQQVTLSCSPISGHRSVSWYQQTPGQGLQFLFEYFSETQRNKGNFPGRFSGRQFSNSRSEMNVSTLELGDSALYLCASSLGPGAGELFFGEGSRLTVL.

This clonotype was seen many times. This sequence joins TRBV5-1 and TRBJ2-7, with 8 nucleotides matching TRBD2. The CDR3 has 15 residues. Germline trimming cut 1 base from V and 0 bases from J; bases unmatched to any gene: 3. Germline CDR1 and CDR2: SGHRS and YFSETQ. CDR3 sequence reads: CASSLNGRASYEQYF. CDR3 DNA sequence: TGCGCCAGCAGCTTGAACGGGAGGGCCTCCTACGAGCAGTACTTC.

In its sample, this clonotype was seen a few times. This chain uses TRBV5-1 with TRBJ2-5; 9 bases are shared with TRBD1. The CDR3 has 15 residues. Germline V CDR1 and CDR2: SGHRS, YFSETQ. Trimming cost V 3 bases and J 5 bases; bases outside gene matches: 8. CDR3 DNA sequence: TGCGCCAGCAGCTCTGGACAGGGGAAGCTGGAGACCCAGTACTTC. Translating it yields CASSSGQGKLETQYF.

As concerns this clonotype: A much larger clone differs from this one at a single base, so this may be a read error. This CDR3 fails to terminate in the conserved phenylalanine or tryptophan, so it likely reflects a read error. The J gene is TRBJ1-2, the V gene TRBV7-8; TRBD1 is a possible D gene (6 bases). The CDR3 consists of 15 residues. Trimming left V 6 bases short and J 2 bases short, with 16 bases between. Germline V CDR1 and CDR2: SGHVS, FQNEAQ. The CDR3 reads CASSSADSYNYGYTV. CDR3 nucleotide sequence: TGTGCCAGCAGTTCCGCGGACAGCTACAACTATGGCTACACCGTC.

This clonotype was seen at least ten times. The rearrangement joins TRBV10-3 to TRBJ2-7; 10 nucleotides align to TRBD1. V dropped 3 bases and J dropped 10; count of bases not matched to a gene: 9. This CDR3 has 14 amino acids. Germline values: CDR1 ENHRY, CDR2 SYGVKD. This CDR3 is CAISERTGGEPQYF. DNA for the CDR3: TGTGCCATCAGTGAAAGGACAGGGGGGGAGCCTCAGTACTTC.

The V gene is TRBV3-1, the J gene TRBJ2-7; D may correspond to TRBD1 or TRBD2 (5 bases each). V was cut by 8 bases and J by 6 bases, with 29 bases left in between. The CDR3 runs to 17 residues. Germline V lookup: CDR1 LGHDT, CDR2 YNNKEL (reference sequence). The CDR3 loop reads CASRVRKSGEGRSEQYF. The CDR3 nucleotides read TGTGCCAGCCGAGTCCGAAAAAGCGGTGAGGGACGATCCGAGCAGTACTTC.

This clonotype was detected many times. This chain connects TRBV5-1 to TRBJ2-3; D possibly corresponds to TRBD2 (5 bases). The germline V gene has CDR1 SGHRS and CDR2 YFSETQ. Trimming removed 0 bases from V and 5 bases from J, with 7 bases in between. The CDR3 consists of 13 residues. For the CDR3, the DNA is TGCGCCAGCAGCTTGGTGGGGAGAGATACGCAGTATTTT. Protein product: CASSLVGRDTQYF.

This clonotype was observed at least ten times. The CDR3 region is CASSTPRTPSPDTQYF. The CDR3, as DNA: TGCGCCAGCAGCACCCCGAGGACCCCTTCCCCAGATACGCAGTATTTT. The chain carries TRBV5-1 and TRBJ2-3, with D hard to call. Looked up from germline, CDR1 is SGHRS and CDR2 is YFSETQ. Deletions cut 4 bases from V and 4 bases from J, with 19 bases between. The CDR3 spans 16 residues.

This clonotype was observed many times. The chain uses TRBV7-9 and TRBJ2-5, with TRBD1 identical over 8 bases. The CDR3 runs to 16 residues. CDR1 is SEHNR, CDR2 FQNEAQ, per germline (reference sequence). The V and J ends lost 5 bases and 1 base, in that order; junction bases with no gene match: 9. The CDR3 spells CASSEEQGGIQETQYF. The CDR3 nucleotides read TGTGCCAGCAGCGAAGAACAGGGGGGAATCCAAGAGACCCAGTACTTC.

This rearrangement joins TRBV11-3 to TRBJ2-3, with 9 bases that match TRBD2. Trimming removed 5 bases from V and 0 bases from J; junction bases left unmatched: 3. The CDR3 runs to 15 residues. In germline, CDR1 is SGHNT, CDR2 YENEEA. In nucleotides, the CDR3 is TGTGCCAGCAGCGCTAGCGGGAAGAGCACAGATACGCAGTATTTT. Its protein product is CASSASGKSTDTQYF.